Listed below are T cell receptor beta chains from one sample, sequenced in a study of blood T cells in healthy people across ages. TCRdb re-derived calls from the 5' RACE reads in MiXCR, one entry per CDR3 protein. Counted here are around 2 million distinct CDR3 sequences, around 42% occurring once; the ten biggest clones make up 20% to 25%. Sequencing was carried out using blood. These receptors all come from a human donor in good health. Both conserved end residues are part of each CDR3. Each record gives: clone size, J gene, V gene, D gene, CDR3 DNA, CDR3 protein. A D gene is named only where the DNA matches it firmly. The size of a clone is reported for some rows only, either as once, few or many, or as a class for expanded clones.

>.|TRBJ2-7|TRBV6-2/TRBV6-3|TRBD1
TGTGCCAGCAGCTCCGGGACAGGGAGCTCGGCAACCTACGAGCAGTACTTC
CASSSGTGSSATYEQYF
>few|TRBJ2-1|TRBV15|.
TGTGCCACCAGCCCCCATGGGGGGCAGGAGCAGTTCTTC
CATSPHGGQEQFF
>.|TRBJ1-4|TRBV7-6|.
TGTGCCAGCAGCTTAGAATGGGGCGGGGGAAAGGAAAAACTGTTTTTT
CASSLEWGGGKEKLFF
>.|TRBJ2-3|TRBV20-1|.
TGCAGTGCTATCGGATCGGGCGGTACAGATACGCAGTATTTT
CSAIGSGGTDTQYF
>few|TRBJ2-1|TRBV29-1|TRBD2
TGCAGCGTCTCCGCTAGCGGGGTAGATGAGCAGTTCTTC
CSVSASGVDEQFF
>.|TRBJ1-2|TRBV27|.
TGTGCCAGCAGTGTTTCGCCCCATAACTATGGCTACACCTTC
CASSVSPHNYGYTF
>.|TRBJ2-1|TRBV11-3|.
TGTGCCAGCAGCTTAATAGCGGCCTCCTACAATGAGCAGTTCTTC
CASSLIAASYNEQFF
>.|TRBJ2-5|TRBV7-2|TRBD2
TGTGCCAGCAGCTCGCTTACCGGGACTAGCGGGGGGTTTTGGGAGACCCAGTACTTC
CASSSLTGTSGGFWETQYF
>.|TRBJ2-3|TRBV5-5|TRBD2
TGTGCCAGCAGCACTGCTCGGGGCGGGGGGTATACGCAGTATTTT
CASSTARGGGYTQYF
>.|TRBJ2-1|TRBV18|.
TGTGCCAGCTCGCAAGGGAGGCAGAACAATGAGCAGGTCTTC
CASSQGRQNNEQVF
>few|TRBJ2-7|TRBV28|.
TGTGCCAGCGTGTCTCAGGGGGGGATCTACGAGCAGTACTTC
CASVSQGGIYEQYF
>few|TRBJ1-2|TRBV29-1|TRBD1
TGCAGCGCCGGACAGGGTGTGAGCTACACCTTC
CSAGQGVSYTF